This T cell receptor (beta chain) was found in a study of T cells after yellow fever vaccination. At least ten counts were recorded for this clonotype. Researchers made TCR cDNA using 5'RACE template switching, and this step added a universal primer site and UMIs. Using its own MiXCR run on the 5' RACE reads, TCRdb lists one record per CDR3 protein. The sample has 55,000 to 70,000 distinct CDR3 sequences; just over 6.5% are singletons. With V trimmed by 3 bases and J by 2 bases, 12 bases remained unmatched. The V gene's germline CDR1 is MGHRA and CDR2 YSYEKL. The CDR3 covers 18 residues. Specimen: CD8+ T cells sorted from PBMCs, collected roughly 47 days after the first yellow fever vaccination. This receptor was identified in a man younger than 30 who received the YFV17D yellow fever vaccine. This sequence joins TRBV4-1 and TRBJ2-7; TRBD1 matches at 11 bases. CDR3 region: CASSQRPGQGVRAYEQYF. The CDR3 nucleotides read TGCGCCAGCAGCCAGAGGCCGGGACAGGGGGTGAGGGCCTACGAGCAGTACTTC.